This T cell receptor (beta chain) was captured in a study of vaccination effects on CD4 cells after COVID-19. Looking at the study overall: Median timing of post-vaccine samples was 72 days after the second dose.

TCRdb's copy holds only in-frame clones and misses some; the assay was immunoSEQ multiplex PCR. The sample holds 10,000 to 15,000 clones, over 60% seen once. Turning to this clone: What it recognizes is unknown.

Looked up from germline, CDR1 is KGHSH and CDR2 is LQKENI. The ends were cut back, 3 bases at V and 3 bases at J, with 8 bases in the middle. The CDR3 is 13 residues long. With the ViraFEST assay, the study expanded antigen-specific CD4+ T cells using viral peptide pools, then sequenced them. Culturing for around 10 days preceded CD4+ T cell isolation. Either the mRNA-1273 or the BNT162b2 vaccine was given to participants as two doses. The study found no prior SARS-CoV-2 infection in the vaccine recipients, who tested negative for nucleocapsid antibodies. Wells containing approximately 2 million PBMC each were cultured with approximately 9.2 IU/ml IL-2 and approximately 10 ug/ml peptides. The study, taken as a whole, reports: After vaccination of healthy people, only 1 of 255 vaccine-induced clones cross-reacted with common cold coronaviruses.

This clonotype originated in a human donor who received a COVID-19 vaccine. This rearrangement joins TRBV18 to TRBJ1-1; D uncertain. Here the sequenced sample was CD4+ T cells from PBMCs cultured with SARS-CoV-2 spike peptides, taken after COVID-19 vaccination. This CDR3 is CASSPQADTEAFF. The CDR3 DNA reads TGTGCCAGCTCACCCCAGGCTGACACTGAAGCTTTCTTT.